Following are 30 T cell receptor beta chains from one sample sequenced in a study of control samples from healthy donors and cancer patients. TCRdb keeps only in-frame clones here, not all; method: immunoSEQ multiplex PCR. The repertoire holds around 170,000 clones, with 90% as singletons. The sequenced sample was blood. These receptors all come from a woman between 50 and 59 years old in good health.

The J gene is TRBJ2-3, the V gene TRBV5-1, with 8 bases aligning to TRBD2. The germline gives CDR1 SGHRS, CDR2 YFSETQ. The CDR3 contains 16 residues. V lost 4 bases to trimming and J lost 2 bases; unmatched junction nucleotides: 9. CDR3 sequence (DNA): TGCGCCAGCAGCCTTCATCATAGCGGGGACACAGATACGCAGTATTTT. As protein: CASSLHHSGDTDTQYF.

The rearrangement joins TRBV5-1 to TRBJ1-2, with 9 bases fitting TRBD1. This CDR3 is built from 15 residues. After removal of 0 bases from V and 5 bases from J, the junction contained 5 bases not matched to a gene. Germline loops: CDR1 SGHRS, CDR2 YFSETQ. CDR3 sequence (DNA): TGCGCCAGCAGCTTGGGGGACAGGGTCGGGTATGGCTACACCTTC. Encoded protein: CASSLGDRVGYGYTF.

This clone has a handful of counts. V usage is TRBV5-1 and J usage is TRBJ1-5; 7 bases align to TRBD1. J lost 7 bases, V lost 5 bases, and 6 bases had no gene match. CDR1 and CDR2 (germline): SGHRS, YFSETQ. The CDR3 runs 13 residues. The CDR3 coding sequence is TGCGCCAGCAGTCCGACAGGGAGGCAGCCCCAGCATTTT. Its protein product is CASSPTGRQPQHF.

The chain joins TRBV7-2 to TRBJ2-1; 7 bases fit TRBD1. Trimming removed 2 bases from V and 0 bases from J; junction bases left unmatched: 4. There are 16 residues in the CDR3. The germline gives CDR1 SGHTA, CDR2 FQGNSA. The CDR3 DNA sequence: TGTGCCAGCAGCTTAAACAGGGGAAGCTCCTACAATGAGCAGTTCTTC. Encoded protein: CASSLNRGSSYNEQFF.

This chain connects TRBV6-2 or TRBV6-3 to TRBJ1-2; a possible D gene is TRBD1 (6 bases). V was clipped by 6 bases and J by 4 bases, with 15 bases between them. Germline CDR1 and CDR2: MNHEY and SVGEGT. The CDR3 runs to 14 residues. The CDR3 is CASSTGFATYGYTF. The CDR3 nucleotides are TGTGCCAGCAGCACAGGGTTCGCCACCTATGGCTACACCTTC.

The chain joins TRBV6-6 to TRBJ2-5, with D possibly being TRBD1 (5 bases). V lost 0 bases to trimming and J lost 5 bases, with 16 bases between them. This CDR3 comprises 16 residues. Germline CDR1 and CDR2: MNHNY and SVGAGI (reference sequence). The CDR3 nucleotides read TGTGCCAGCAGTTACTCGATAAGGGGAAACGGGGAGACCCAGTACTTC. This encodes CASSYSIRGNGETQYF.

The chain employs TRBV5-4 and TRBJ2-6; the D gene is possibly TRBD1 (5 bases). CDR1 and CDR2 (germline): SGHNT, YYREEE (reference sequence). The ends were cut back, 4 bases at V and 0 bases at J, with 11 bases in the middle. The CDR3 length is 16 residues. CDR3 loop: CASSNRQSSGANVLTF. The DNA of the CDR3 is TGTGCCAGCAGCAATCGACAGAGCTCTGGGGCCAACGTCCTGACTTTC.

CDR3 in amino acids: CASRTMGRQFF. CDR3 coding DNA: TGTGCCAGTAGGACTATGGGTCGTCAGTTCTTC. The chain carries TRBV19 and TRBJ2-1, with D perhaps matching TRBD2 (5 bases). The CDR3 is made up of 11 amino acids. Germline V CDR1 and CDR2: LNHDA, SQIVND (reference sequence). The V and J ends lost 6 bases and 13 bases respectively, with 13 bases between them.

CDR3 nucleotides: TGTGCCAGCTCACCAAATACAGGCTCCGGTCAGCCCCAGCATTTT. The encoded protein is CASSPNTGSGQPQHF. J is TRBJ1-5 and V is TRBV18, with D possibly TRBD1 on 5 matching bases. The V gene lost 2 bases and the J gene lost 6 bases, with 14 bases spanning the gap. The CDR3 consists of 15 residues. The V gene's germline CDR1 is KGHSH and CDR2 LQKENI.

The V and J genes are TRBV5-4 and TRBJ2-5; TRBD2 matches 13 bases. CDR3 length: 14 amino acids. Trimming cost V 10 bases and J 5 bases; bases outside gene matches: 8. Germline V gene data show CDR1 as SGHNT and CDR2 as YYREEE (reference sequence). This CDR3 is CAGRTSGGRETQYF. The CDR3 DNA is TGTGCCGGCCGGACTAGCGGGGGACGGGAGACCCAGTACTTC.

The chain has TRBV28 and TRBJ1-5, with D perhaps matching TRBD1 (6 bases). Per the germline V gene, CDR1 is MDHEN and CDR2 is SYDVKM. This CDR3 region has 16 residues. V was pared by 4 bases and J by 4 bases, with 17 bases between. DNA of the CDR3: TGTGCCAGCAGTTCACTCGGACAGACAAAGAATCAGCCCCAGCATTTT. Translation gives CASSSLGQTKNQPQHF. Drawing the rest from reference TRBV28 and TRBJ1-5, the complete variable domain is DVKVTQSSRYLVKRTGEKVFLECVQDMDHENMFWYRQDPGLGLRLIYFSYDVKMKEKGDIPEGYSVSREKKERFSLILESASTNQTSMYLCASSSLGQTKNQPQHFGDGTRLSIL.

The rearrangement joins TRBV7-2 to TRBJ1-1; D gene unclear. Germline V gives CDR1 SGHTA, CDR2 FQGNSA. The CDR3 contains 14 residues. Trimming stripped 1 base from V and 5 bases from J, with 11 bases between. CDR3 sequence reads: CASSLDSGRTEAFF. CDR3 sequence (DNA): TGTGCCAGCAGCTTAGACTCAGGTCGAACTGAAGCTTTCTTT.

Written as DNA, the CDR3 is TGTGCCAGCCCCCGGGGGCAGGGGGATATTAGCTATACTGAAGCTTTCTTT. Translating gives CASPRGQGDISYTEAFF. V gene TRBV28 combines with J gene TRBJ1-1, with TRBD1 matching over 7 bases. The V gene end was trimmed by 8 bases and the J gene end by 5 bases; junction bases not matched to a gene: 20. CDR1 and CDR2 (germline): MDHEN, SYDVKM. CDR3 length equals 17 residues.

This clone has a single count. The rearrangement joins TRBV27 to TRBJ2-1; D might be TRBD2 (5 bases). Trimming left V 3 bases short and J 10 bases short, with 13 bases between. The germline gives CDR1 MNHEY, CDR2 SMNVEV (reference sequence). This CDR3 has 13 residues. CDR3 DNA: TGTGCCAGCAGTTTGGACTGGCTAAGGGAGCAGTTCTTC. Its translation is CASSLDWLREQFF.

The chain uses TRBV5-4 and TRBJ1-1, with 8 bases identical to TRBD1. This CDR3 has 15 amino acids. Per the germline V gene, CDR1 is SGHNT and CDR2 is YYREEE (reference sequence). The V segment lost 5 bases and the J segment 1 base; nucleotides outside the gene matches: 7. The CDR3 region is CASSPGTGRNTEAFF. The DNA for the CDR3 is TGTGCCAGCAGTCCCGGGACAGGACGGAACACTGAAGCTTTCTTT.

This clone appeared a single time. V gene TRBV3-1 (or the pseudogene TRBV3-2) combines with J gene TRBJ2-3, with 16 bases lining up with TRBD2. The CDR3 totals 18 residues. Losses at the gene ends were 0 bases for V and 6 bases for J; bases not matched to a gene: 6. Germline lookup yields CDR1 LGHDT and CDR2 YNNKEL (reference sequence). In DNA form, the CDR3 reads TGTGCCAGCAGCCAAGATCCGGGACTAGCGGGAGGGTGGGATACGCAGTATTTT. This codes for CASSQDPGLAGGWDTQYF.

The DNA of the CDR3 is TGTGCCAGTATCCGGAGCACTGAAGCTTTCTTT. Its translation is CASIRSTEAFF. The chain joins TRBV19 to TRBJ1-1; D gene ambiguous. CDR1 LNHDA and CDR2 SQIVND come from the germline V gene (reference sequence). Trimming took off 7 bases at V and 4 bases at J, with 7 bases between the two ends. CDR3 size: 11 residues.

This clone was counted only a few times. The genes are TRBV7-2 and TRBJ2-5; D unresolved. V was clipped by 5 bases and J by 5 bases, with 6 bases between them. The germline V gene encodes CDR1 SGHTA and CDR2 FQGNSA. The CDR3 has 11 residues. The CDR3 reads CASSPHETQYF. CDR3 in DNA: TGTGCCAGCAGCCCCCACGAGACCCAGTACTTC. The full variable domain, its missing parts supplied by reference TRBV7-2 and TRBJ2-5, is GAGVSQSPSNKVTEKGKDVELRCDPISGHTALYWYRQSLGQGLEFLIYFQGNSAPDKSGLPSDRFSAERTGGSVSTLTIQRTQQEDSAVYLCASSPHETQYFGPGTRLLVL.

The chain links TRBV7-2 to TRBJ1-6, with no clear D. Germline CDR1 SGHTA, CDR2 FQGNSA. CDR3 length equals 15 residues. V was cut by 1 base and J by 0 bases, with 4 bases left in between. In DNA form, the CDR3 reads TGTGCCAGCAGCTTAGAGGGCTCCTATAATTCACCCCTCCACTTT. Its translation is CASSLEGSYNSPLHF.

This chain uses TRBV28 with TRBJ2-3; 11 bases agree with TRBD2. V lost 3 bases to trimming and J lost 8 bases; unmatched junction nucleotides: 7. CDR3 length: 15 residues. CDR1 is MDHEN, CDR2 SYDVKM, per germline. The CDR3 spells CASSFSGRAQVTQYF. CDR3 sequence (DNA): TGTGCCAGCAGTTTTAGCGGGAGGGCCCAAGTTACGCAGTATTTT.

This chain connects TRBV28 to TRBJ1-2; 12 positions agree with TRBD1. Trimming took 3 bases from V and 4 from J; bases not matched to a gene: 12. Germline V gene lookup returns CDR1 MDHEN and CDR2 SYDVKM. This CDR3 comprises 18 residues. The CDR3 protein is CASSFKGTGGRSLYGYTF. The CDR3 nucleotides read TGTGCCAGCAGTTTTAAAGGGACAGGGGGCAGATCGCTCTATGGCTACACCTTC.

The chain joins TRBV28 to TRBJ1-2; 9 nucleotides agree with TRBD1. The germline V gene encodes CDR1 MDHEN and CDR2 SYDVKM. After removal of 5 bases from V and 1 base from J, the junction contained 2 bases not matched to a gene. The CDR3 loop spans 14 amino acids. CDR3 bases: TGTGCCAGCAGTCACAGGGGGCTTAACTATGGCTACACCTTC. Encoded protein: CASSHRGLNYGYTF.

The chain has TRBV9 and TRBJ1-6; 11 nucleotides align to TRBD1. V dropped 4 bases and J dropped 10; count of bases not matched to a gene: 7. The CDR3 sequence is 15 residues long. Germline loops: CDR1 SGDLS, CDR2 YYNGEE. Written as DNA, the CDR3 is TGTGCCAGCAGCCGGACAGGGGGCGAAGGGTCACCCCTCCACTTT. It specifies CASSRTGGEGSPLHF.

The rearrangement links TRBV2 to TRBJ2-1; a possible D gene is TRBD2 (5 bases). CDR1 is SNHLY and CDR2 is FYNNEI in the germline V gene. The CDR3 is 11 residues long. V was pared by 6 bases and J by 7 bases, with 7 bases between. The CDR3 region is CASSSGNEQFF. The CDR3 region has the DNA TGTGCCAGCAGCTCGGGGAATGAGCAGTTCTTC.

This chain joins TRBV3-1 (or the pseudogene TRBV3-2) and TRBJ1-1; a weak D match, TRBD1 (6 bases). Germline CDR1 reads LGHDT; CDR2 reads YNNKEL (reference sequence). This CDR3 has 14 residues. V lost 4 bases, J lost 4 bases, and 13 bases lay in between. The CDR3 sequence is CASSPDTGSTEAFF. DNA for the CDR3: TGTGCCAGCAGCCCCGACACAGGGTCCACTGAAGCTTTCTTT.

The chain links TRBV6-5 to TRBJ1-2; unclear D gene. V was trimmed by 2 bases and J by 5 bases, leaving 9 bases between them. CDR1 MNHEY and CDR2 SVGAGI come from the germline V gene. This CDR3 comprises 13 residues. The CDR3 loop is CASSYDSRYGYTF. In DNA form, the CDR3 reads TGTGCCAGCAGTTACGACTCCCGATATGGCTACACCTTC.

This clone was detected once. V usage is TRBV3-1 (or the pseudogene TRBV3-2) and J usage is TRBJ2-2, with D perhaps matching TRBD1 (6 bases). CDR3 length: 13 residues. V shed 10 bases and J shed 1 base, with 10 bases lying between them. Germline V lookup: CDR1 LGHDT, CDR2 YNNKEL (reference sequence). Here the CDR3 reads CATRTENTGELFF. In nucleotides, the CDR3 is TGTGCCACCCGGACAGAGAACACCGGGGAGCTGTTTTTT.

This chain uses TRBV19 with TRBJ2-5, with 12 positions matching TRBD2. The CDR3 extends over 16 amino acids. CDR1 and CDR2 (germline): LNHDA, SQIVND (reference sequence). Unmatched junction bases numbered 4, after V lost 4 bases and J lost 1 base. The CDR3 spells CASSTRLAGAQETQYF. In nucleotides, the CDR3 is TGTGCCAGTAGTACGAGACTAGCGGGAGCCCAAGAGACCCAGTACTTC.

This chain links TRBV5-6 with TRBJ2-1, with D perhaps matching TRBD1 (5 bases). The V gene's germline CDR1 is SGHDT and CDR2 YYEEEE. V shed 2 bases and J shed 4 bases, with 13 bases lying between them. The CDR3 is 15 residues long. The CDR3 nucleotides are TGTGCCAGCAGCTTATTCGAGGCAGGGTACAATGAGCAGTTCTTC. Its translation: CASSLFEAGYNEQFF.

This clone appeared a few times. The rearrangement joins TRBV6-6 to TRBJ2-7; 7 bases agree with TRBD1. With V trimmed by 4 bases and J by 2 bases, 11 bases remained unmatched. CDR1 MNHNY and CDR2 SVGAGI come from the germline V gene (reference sequence). This CDR3 has 16 amino acids. CDR3 sequence reads: CASSSGDRANPYEQYF. DNA for the CDR3: TGTGCCAGCAGTTCCGGCGACAGGGCAAATCCCTACGAGCAGTACTTC.